Each of the 3 T cell receptor beta chains below was sequenced from the same sample in a study of CD8 T cells in ankylosing spondylitis. In TCRdb, the 5' RACE reads were re-called with MiXCR into one record per CDR3 protein. Of 200,000 to 300,000 distinct CDR3 sequences in the sample, approximately 10% are singletons; the top ten hold about 3%. The sample taken for sequencing was blood, either unsorted or a sorted T cell fraction (not recorded which). These receptors came from a male donor with ankylosing spondylitis or in good health (not recorded which).

This clonotype has ten or more counts. This chain connects TRBV5-1 to TRBJ2-2; D ambiguous. Trimming cost V 0 bases and J 6 bases, with 3 bases left between them. Germline V gene data show CDR1 as SGHRS and CDR2 as YFSETQ. The CDR3 totals 12 residues. CDR3 region: CASSLGSGELFF. CDR3 coding DNA: TGCGCCAGCAGCTTGGGCTCCGGGGAGCTGTTTTTT.

This clonotype came up many times. CDR3 protein: CASSLRGQASTGELFF. In nucleotides, the CDR3 is TGTGCCAGCAGCCTTCGGGGACAGGCTAGCACCGGGGAGCTGTTTTTT. The chain carries TRBV9 and TRBJ2-2; 8 bases are shared with TRBD1. Germline V gives CDR1 SGDLS, CDR2 YYNGEE. J gave up 4 bases and V 4 bases, and 9 bases lay outside the gene matches. The CDR3 loop spans 16 amino acids.

This clonotype has ten or more counts. The genes are TRBV5-5 and TRBJ2-5, with a tentative D call TRBD2 (6 bases). The CDR3 loop spans 16 amino acids. Trimming shortened V by 3 bases and J by 4 bases, and 19 bases separated the two germline ends. In germline, CDR1 is SGHKS, CDR2 YYEKEE (reference sequence). CDR3 amino acids: CASSWGVLGVAETQYF. CDR3 bases: TGTGCCAGCAGCTGGGGGGTTTTGGGAGTGGCAGAGACCCAGTACTTC.